The 8 T cell receptor beta chains in this list originate from one sample, sequenced in a study of blood T cell repertoires in COVID-19. Method: immunoSEQ multiplex PCR; TCRdb's copy keeps in-frame clones and lacks some. Of under 60,000 clones in the sample, nearly 90% are singletons; the top ten hold 1.6%. Material: peripheral blood. The receptors derive from a man in his fifties or sixties with acute or convalescent COVID-19.

The chain has TRBV19 and TRBJ1-5; tentatively, D is TRBD1 (5 bases). Trimming pared 4 bases from V and 6 bases from J, leaving 10 bases between. CDR3 size: 13 residues. CDR1 and CDR2 (germline): LNHDA, SQIVND (reference sequence). CDR3 region: CASSTGLAQPQHF. The CDR3 DNA follows: TGTGCCAGTAGTACAGGGTTGGCTCAGCCCCAGCATTTT.

The genes are TRBV14 and TRBJ2-3, with 7 bases lining up with TRBD1. Germline values: CDR1 SGHDN, CDR2 FVKESK. With V trimmed by 0 bases and J by 5 bases, 20 bases remained unmatched. This CDR3 is built from 20 residues. CDR3 in amino acids: CASSQERENKTGTGLDTQYF. The CDR3 DNA is TGTGCCAGCAGCCAAGAACGTGAGAATAAGACAGGGACGGGGTTAGATACGCAGTATTTT.

The rearrangement uses TRBV11-2 and TRBJ2-2, with D possibly being TRBD1 (6 bases). CDR3 length: 14 residues. The germline CDR1 and CDR2 sequences are SGHAT and FQNNGV. Between the trimmed V and J ends, which lost 5 bases and 3 bases, there was a span of 10 bases. CDR3 amino acids: CASSTGHDTGELFF. The CDR3 DNA is TGTGCCAGCAGCACGGGACATGACACCGGGGAGCTGTTTTTT.

The J gene is TRBJ2-2, the V gene TRBV6-5, with a tentative D call TRBD2 (6 bases). V lost 2 bases to trimming and J lost 3 bases, with 13 bases between them. CDR3 size: 16 residues. Germline CDR1 reads MNHEY; CDR2 reads SVGAGI. CDR3 nucleotides: TGTGCCAGCAGTTACAGGAGGGGAAGGGACACCGGGGAGCTGTTTTTT. Protein sequence: CASSYRRGRDTGELFF.

J is TRBJ1-2 and V is TRBV29-1; tentative D call: TRBD1 (5 bases). In germline, CDR1 is SQVTM, CDR2 ANQGSEA. V shed 2 bases and J shed 5 bases, with 12 bases lying between them. The CDR3 totals 13 residues. CDR3 in DNA: TGCAGCGTTGAATTTTCCCGGGGGTATGGCTACACCTTC. Translation gives CSVEFSRGYGYTF.

The rearrangement joins TRBV11-2 to TRBJ2-1, with D perhaps matching TRBD1 (6 bases). V dropped 3 bases and J dropped 9 bases, with 24 bases sitting between them. The CDR3 loop spans 17 amino acids. CDR1 SGHAT and CDR2 FQNNGV come from the germline V gene. DNA for the CDR3: TGTGCCAGCAGCTTGGCCTCGGGCGCCACGGGGACAAGTGAGCAGTTCTTC. Amino acids: CASSLASGATGTSEQFF.

The chain is built from TRBV7-9 and TRBJ1-1; 9 bases map to TRBD1. V shed 5 bases, J shed 4 bases, and the junction held 8 bases outside the gene matches. Germline CDR1 SEHNR, CDR2 FQNEAQ (reference sequence). The CDR3 covers 15 residues. CDR3 residues: CASSGSGTGLTEAFF. DNA for the CDR3: TGTGCCAGCAGCGGGTCCGGGACAGGGCTCACTGAAGCTTTCTTT.

The gene calls are TRBV30 and TRBJ2-1; D is unresolved. Germline loops: CDR1 GTSNPN, CDR2 SVGIG (reference sequence). This CDR3 has 13 amino acids. The V end lost 2 bases, the J end lost 3 bases, and 8 bases lay between the germline ends. The CDR3 DNA follows: TGTGCCTGGAGTCCCCCTAACTACAATGAGCAGTTCTTC. Translation: CAWSPPNYNEQFF.